Listed below are T cell receptor beta chains from one sample, sequenced in a study of identical twins. One entry per CDR3 protein, called by TCRdb with MiXCR from the 5' RACE reads. In the table there are around 340,000 distinct CDR3 sequences, approximately 8.7% of which are singletons. The specimen sequenced was naive T cells sorted from blood. Receptor source: a woman aged 50 to 60 in good health. Both conserved end residues are part of each CDR3.

j_call: TRBJ2-2
v_call: TRBV7-8
cdr3_aa: CASSKYAFQTLNTGELFF

j_call: TRBJ2-1
v_call: TRBV7-7
cdr3_aa: CASSLADSGSNEQFF

j_call: TRBJ2-1
v_call: TRBV6-2/TRBV6-3
cdr3_aa: CASSPSFGGASSYNEQFF

j_call: TRBJ2-2
v_call: TRBV9
cdr3_aa: CASSVMEGLAGELFF

j_call: TRBJ2-5
v_call: TRBV14
cdr3_aa: CASSQGLGLAGGETQYF

j_call: TRBJ2-7
v_call: TRBV5-1
cdr3_aa: CASSLVVNEQYF

j_call: TRBJ2-5
v_call: TRBV29-1
cdr3_aa: CTSGIGETQYF

j_call: TRBJ2-4
v_call: TRBV6-1
cdr3_aa: CASSESGRANIQYF

j_call: TRBJ2-1
v_call: TRBV11-3
cdr3_aa: CASSPLYRTAYDEQFF

j_call: TRBJ2-5
v_call: TRBV12-3/TRBV12-4
cdr3_aa: CASSLGLVGETQYF

j_call: TRBJ2-1
v_call: TRBV5-1
cdr3_aa: CASSYEGGVTYNEQFF

j_call: TRBJ2-3
v_call: TRBV5-1
cdr3_aa: CASSSRTSGVTDTQYF

j_call: TRBJ1-4
v_call: TRBV28
cdr3_aa: CASSLTGSNEKLFF

j_call: TRBJ1-5
v_call: TRBV12-3/TRBV12-4
cdr3_aa: CASSFLRGSDQPQHF

j_call: TRBJ2-1
v_call: TRBV25-1
cdr3_aa: CASGPGRTYSEQFF

j_call: TRBJ2-3
v_call: TRBV5-1
cdr3_aa: CASSPGGSIADTQYF

j_call: TRBJ2-2
v_call: TRBV24-1
cdr3_aa: CATSDPGQANTGELFF

j_call: TRBJ2-2
v_call: TRBV4-2
cdr3_aa: CASSQIIGSGGRPITGELFF

j_call: TRBJ2-7
v_call: TRBV3-1
cdr3_aa: CASSQRSGSFFSYEQYF

j_call: TRBJ2-1
v_call: TRBV5-1
cdr3_aa: CASSYREGLGNEQFF

j_call: TRBJ1-5
v_call: TRBV6-2/TRBV6-3
cdr3_aa: CASGWGGRQQPQHF

j_call: TRBJ2-5
v_call: TRBV7-9
cdr3_aa: CASRVTGSLGETQYF

j_call: TRBJ2-5
v_call: TRBV6-1
cdr3_aa: CASSPNRMIQETQYF